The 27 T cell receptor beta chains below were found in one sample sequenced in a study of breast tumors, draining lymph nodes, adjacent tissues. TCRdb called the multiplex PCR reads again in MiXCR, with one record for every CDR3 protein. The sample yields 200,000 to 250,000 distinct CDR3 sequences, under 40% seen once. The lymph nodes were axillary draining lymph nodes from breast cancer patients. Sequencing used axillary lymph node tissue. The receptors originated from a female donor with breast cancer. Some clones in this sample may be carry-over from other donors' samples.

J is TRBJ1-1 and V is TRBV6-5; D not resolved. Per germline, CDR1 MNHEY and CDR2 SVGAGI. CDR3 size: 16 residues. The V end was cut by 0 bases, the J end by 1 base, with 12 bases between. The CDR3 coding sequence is TGTGCCAGCAGTTACTCGATTCCGGGCAAGAACACTGAAGCTTTCTTT. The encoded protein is CASSYSIPGKNTEAFF.

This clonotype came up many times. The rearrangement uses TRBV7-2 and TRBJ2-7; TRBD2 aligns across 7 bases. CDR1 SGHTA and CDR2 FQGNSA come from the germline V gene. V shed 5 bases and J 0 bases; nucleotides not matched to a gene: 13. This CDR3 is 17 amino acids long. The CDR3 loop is CASSPPQRGESSYEQYF. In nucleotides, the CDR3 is TGTGCCAGCAGCCCTCCCCAGCGGGGCGAGAGCTCCTACGAGCAGTACTTC.

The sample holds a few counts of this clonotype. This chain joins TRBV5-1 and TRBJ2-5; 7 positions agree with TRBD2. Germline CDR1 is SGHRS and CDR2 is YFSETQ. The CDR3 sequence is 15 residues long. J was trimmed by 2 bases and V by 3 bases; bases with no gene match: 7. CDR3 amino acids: CASSWGGSTQETQYF. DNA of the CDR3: TGCGCCAGCAGCTGGGGGGGGTCGACTCAAGAGACCCAGTACTTC.

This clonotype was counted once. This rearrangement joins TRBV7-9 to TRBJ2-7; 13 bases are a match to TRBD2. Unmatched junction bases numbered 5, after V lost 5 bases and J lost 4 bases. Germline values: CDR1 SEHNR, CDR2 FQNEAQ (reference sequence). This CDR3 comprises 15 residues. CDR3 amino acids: CASSPGTSGVYEQYF. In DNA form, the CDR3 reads TGTGCCAGCAGCCCCGGGACTAGCGGGGTATACGAGCAGTACTTC.

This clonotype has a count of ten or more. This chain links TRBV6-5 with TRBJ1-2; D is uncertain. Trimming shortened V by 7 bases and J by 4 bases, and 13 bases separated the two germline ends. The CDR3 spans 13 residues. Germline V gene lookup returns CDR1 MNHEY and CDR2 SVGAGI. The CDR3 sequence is CASTGSGSYGYTF. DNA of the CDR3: TGTGCCAGCACTGGATCGGGGAGCTATGGCTACACCTTC.

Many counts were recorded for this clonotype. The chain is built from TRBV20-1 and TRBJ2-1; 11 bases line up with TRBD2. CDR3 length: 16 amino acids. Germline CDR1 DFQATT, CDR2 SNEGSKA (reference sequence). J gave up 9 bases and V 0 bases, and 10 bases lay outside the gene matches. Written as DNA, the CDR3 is TGCAGTGCTAGAGATTTAGCGGGGGGGCCCCAAGGTGAGCAGTTCTTC. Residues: CSARDLAGGPQGEQFF.

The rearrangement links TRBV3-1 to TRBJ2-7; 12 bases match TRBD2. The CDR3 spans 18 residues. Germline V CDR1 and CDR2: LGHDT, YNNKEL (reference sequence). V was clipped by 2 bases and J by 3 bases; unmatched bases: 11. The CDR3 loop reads CASSQSHLAGGPVYEQYF. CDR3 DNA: TGTGCCAGCAGCCAAAGTCACCTAGCGGGAGGGCCGGTCTACGAGCAGTACTTC.

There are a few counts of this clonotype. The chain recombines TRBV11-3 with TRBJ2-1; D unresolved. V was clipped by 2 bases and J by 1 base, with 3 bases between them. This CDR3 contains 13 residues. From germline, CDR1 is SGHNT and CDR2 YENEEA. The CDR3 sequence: CASSLTSYNEQFF. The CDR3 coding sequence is TGTGCCAGCAGCTTAACGTCCTACAATGAGCAGTTCTTC.

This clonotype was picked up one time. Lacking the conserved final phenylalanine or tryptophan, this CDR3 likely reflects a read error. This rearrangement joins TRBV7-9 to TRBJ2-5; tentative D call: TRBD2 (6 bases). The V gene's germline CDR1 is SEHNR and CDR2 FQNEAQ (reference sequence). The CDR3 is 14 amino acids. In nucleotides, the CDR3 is TGCGCCAGCAGCCCCACGCGGGGACCAGAGACCCAGTACCTC. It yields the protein CASSPTRGPETQYL.

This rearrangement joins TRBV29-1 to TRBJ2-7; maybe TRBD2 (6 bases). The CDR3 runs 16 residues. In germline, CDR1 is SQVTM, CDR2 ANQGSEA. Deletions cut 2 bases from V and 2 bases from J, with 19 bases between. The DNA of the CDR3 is TGCAGCGTTGAATGTGAAAGGGGACTCCAACCCTACGAGCAGTACTTC. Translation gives CSVECERGLQPYEQYF.

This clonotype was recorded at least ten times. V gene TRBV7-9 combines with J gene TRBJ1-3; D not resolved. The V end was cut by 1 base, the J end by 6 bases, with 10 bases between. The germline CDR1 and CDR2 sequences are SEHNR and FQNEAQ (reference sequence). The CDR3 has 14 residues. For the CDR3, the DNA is TGTGCCAGCAGCTTAGGTACAGCGGCAAACACCATATATTTT. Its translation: CASSLGTAANTIYF.

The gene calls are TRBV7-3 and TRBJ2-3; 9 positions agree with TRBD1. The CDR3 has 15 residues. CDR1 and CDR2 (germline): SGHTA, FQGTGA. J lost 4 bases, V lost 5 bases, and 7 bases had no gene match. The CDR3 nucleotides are TGTGCCAGCAGCCCTACGGACAGGGGCGCAGATACGCAGTATTTT. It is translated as CASSPTDRGADTQYF. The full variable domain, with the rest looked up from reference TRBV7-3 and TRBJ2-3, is GAGVSQTPSNKVTEKGKYVELRCDPISGHTALYWYRQSLGQGPEFLIYFQGTGAADDSGLPNDRFFAVRPEGSVSTLKIQRTERGDSAVYLCASSPTDRGADTQYFGPGTRLTVL.

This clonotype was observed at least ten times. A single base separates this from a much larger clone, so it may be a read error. CDR3 loop: CASSSYGTTGRETQYF. The CDR3, as DNA: TGTGCCAGCAGCTCCTACGGCACTACAGGACGAGAGACCCAGTACTTC. The chain couples TRBV11-2 to TRBJ2-5; weak D call: TRBD1 (5 bases). Between the trimmed V and J ends, which lost 4 bases and 4 bases, there was a span of 19 bases. The CDR3 runs to 16 residues. Germline V gene lookup returns CDR1 SGHAT and CDR2 FQNNGV. Full variable domain (remainder filled in from reference TRBV11-2 and TRBJ2-5): EAGVAQSPRYKIIEKRQSVAFWCNPISGHATLYWYQQILGQGPKLLIQFQNNGVVDDSQLPKDRFSAERLKGVDSTLKIQPAKLEDSAVYLCASSSYGTTGRETQYFGPGTRLLVL.

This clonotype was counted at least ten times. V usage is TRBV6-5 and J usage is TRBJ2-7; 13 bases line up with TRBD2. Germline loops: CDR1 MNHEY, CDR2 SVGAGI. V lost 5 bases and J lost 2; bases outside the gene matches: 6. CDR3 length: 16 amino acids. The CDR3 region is CASSRTSGGSAYEQYF. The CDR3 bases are TGTGCCAGCAGTCGGACTAGCGGGGGCTCTGCCTACGAGCAGTACTTC.

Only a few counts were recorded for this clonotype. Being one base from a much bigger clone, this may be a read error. The CDR3 region is CASSNSGSPYNEQFF. The DNA for the CDR3 is TGCGCCAGCAGCAATAGCGGGAGCCCCTACAATGAGCAGTTCTTC. V and J are TRBV5-1 and TRBJ2-1, with 9 positions matching TRBD2. The CDR3 has 15 residues. Germline lookup yields CDR1 SGHRS and CDR2 YFSETQ. The trim removed 4 bases at V and 2 bases at J, leaving 4 bases unmatched.

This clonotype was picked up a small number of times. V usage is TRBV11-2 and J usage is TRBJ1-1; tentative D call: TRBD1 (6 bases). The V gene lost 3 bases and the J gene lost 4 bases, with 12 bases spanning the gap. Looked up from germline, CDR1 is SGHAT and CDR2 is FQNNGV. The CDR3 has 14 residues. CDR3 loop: CASSFTGWSTEAFF. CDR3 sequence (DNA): TGTGCCAGCAGCTTCACAGGGTGGAGCACTGAAGCTTTCTTT.

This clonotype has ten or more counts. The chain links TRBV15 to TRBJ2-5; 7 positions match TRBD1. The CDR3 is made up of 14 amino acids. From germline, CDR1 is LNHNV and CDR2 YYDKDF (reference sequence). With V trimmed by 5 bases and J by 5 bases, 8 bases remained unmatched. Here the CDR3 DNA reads TGTGCCACCAGCCCCCGACAGGGCCGGGAGACCCAGTACTTC. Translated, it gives CATSPRQGRETQYF. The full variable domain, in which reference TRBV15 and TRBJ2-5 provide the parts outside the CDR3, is DAMVIQNPRYQVTQFGKPVTLSCSQTLNHNVMYWYQQKSSQAPKLLFHYYDKDFNNEADTPDNFQSRRPNTSFCFLDIRSPGLGDTAMYLCATSPRQGRETQYFGPGTRLLVL.

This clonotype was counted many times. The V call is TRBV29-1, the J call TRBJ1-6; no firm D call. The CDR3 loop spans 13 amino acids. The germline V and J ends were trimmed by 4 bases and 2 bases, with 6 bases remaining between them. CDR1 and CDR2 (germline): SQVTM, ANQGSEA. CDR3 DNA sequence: TGCAGCGTTGGCAGTACCTATAATTCACCCCTCCACTTT. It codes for CSVGSTYNSPLHF.

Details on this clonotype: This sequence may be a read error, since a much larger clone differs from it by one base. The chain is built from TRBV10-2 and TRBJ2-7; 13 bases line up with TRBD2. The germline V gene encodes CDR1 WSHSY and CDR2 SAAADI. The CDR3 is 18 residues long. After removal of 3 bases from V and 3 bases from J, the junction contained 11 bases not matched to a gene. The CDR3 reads CASSDRLSWTSGSYEQYF. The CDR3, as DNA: TGCGCCAGCAGTGATCGTCTCTCTTGGACTAGCGGGAGCTACGAGCAGTACTTC.

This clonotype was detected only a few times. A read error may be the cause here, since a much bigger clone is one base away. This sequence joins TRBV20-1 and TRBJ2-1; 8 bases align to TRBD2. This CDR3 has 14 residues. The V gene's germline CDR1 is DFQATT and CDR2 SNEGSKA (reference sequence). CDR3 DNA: TGCAGTGCTGGGCGGGAGGCCTTTTACACTGAGCAGTTCTTC. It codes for CSAGREAFYTEQFF.

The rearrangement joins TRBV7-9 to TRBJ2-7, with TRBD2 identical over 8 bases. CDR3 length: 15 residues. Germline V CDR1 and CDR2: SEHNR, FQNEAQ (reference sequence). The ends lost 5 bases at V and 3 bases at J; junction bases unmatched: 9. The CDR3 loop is CASSPGGRQSYEQYF. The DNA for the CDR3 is TGTGCCAGCAGCCCGGGGGGGAGACAAAGCTACGAGCAGTACTTC.

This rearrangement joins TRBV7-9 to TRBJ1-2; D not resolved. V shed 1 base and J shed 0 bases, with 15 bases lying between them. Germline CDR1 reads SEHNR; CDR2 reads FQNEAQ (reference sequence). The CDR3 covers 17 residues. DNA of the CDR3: TGTGCCAGCAGCTTAGGTGCCAGTTTCACTCCTAACTATGGCTACACCTTC. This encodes CASSLGASFTPNYGYTF.

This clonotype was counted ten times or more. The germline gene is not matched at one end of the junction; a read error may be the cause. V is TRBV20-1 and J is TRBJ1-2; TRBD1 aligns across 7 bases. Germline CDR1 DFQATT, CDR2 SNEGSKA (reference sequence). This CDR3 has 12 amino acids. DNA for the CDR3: TGCAGTGTAAAGACAGGGTCCTATGGCTCCACCTTC. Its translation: CSVKTGSYGSTF.

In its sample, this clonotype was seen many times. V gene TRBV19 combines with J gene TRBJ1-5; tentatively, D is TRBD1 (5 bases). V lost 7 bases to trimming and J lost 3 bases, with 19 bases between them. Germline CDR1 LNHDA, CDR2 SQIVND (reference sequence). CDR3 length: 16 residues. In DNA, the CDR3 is TGTGCCAGTACCTCCCTAAACTCCAGGGCCAATCAGCCCCAGCATTTT. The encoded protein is CASTSLNSRANQPQHF.

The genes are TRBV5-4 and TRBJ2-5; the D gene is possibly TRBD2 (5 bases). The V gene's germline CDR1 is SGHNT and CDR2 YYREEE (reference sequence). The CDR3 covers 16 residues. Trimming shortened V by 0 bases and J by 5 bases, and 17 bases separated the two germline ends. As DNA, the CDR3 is TGTGCCAGCAGCTTGGAGCTAGCCCATGTTGGCGAGACCCAGTACTTC. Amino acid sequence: CASSLELAHVGETQYF.

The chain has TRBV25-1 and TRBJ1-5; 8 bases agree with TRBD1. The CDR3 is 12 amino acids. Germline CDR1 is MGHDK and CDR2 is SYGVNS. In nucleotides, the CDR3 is TGTGCTAGAGCACAGGGGGATCAGCCCCAGCATTTT. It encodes CARAQGDQPQHF.

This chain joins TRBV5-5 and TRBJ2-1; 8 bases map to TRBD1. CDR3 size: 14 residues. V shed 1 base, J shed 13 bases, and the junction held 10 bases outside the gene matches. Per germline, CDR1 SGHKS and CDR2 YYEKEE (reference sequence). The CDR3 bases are TGTGCCAGCAGCTTGAGGCAGGGGGCGGCTTCACAGTTCTTC. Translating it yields CASSLRQGAASQFF. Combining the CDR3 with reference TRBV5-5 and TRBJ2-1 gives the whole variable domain DAGVTQSPTHLIKTRGQQVTLRCSPISGHKSVSWYQQVLGQGPQFIFQYYEKEERGRGNFPDRFSARQFPNYSSELNVNALLLGDSALYLCASSLRQGAASQFFGPGTRLTVL.